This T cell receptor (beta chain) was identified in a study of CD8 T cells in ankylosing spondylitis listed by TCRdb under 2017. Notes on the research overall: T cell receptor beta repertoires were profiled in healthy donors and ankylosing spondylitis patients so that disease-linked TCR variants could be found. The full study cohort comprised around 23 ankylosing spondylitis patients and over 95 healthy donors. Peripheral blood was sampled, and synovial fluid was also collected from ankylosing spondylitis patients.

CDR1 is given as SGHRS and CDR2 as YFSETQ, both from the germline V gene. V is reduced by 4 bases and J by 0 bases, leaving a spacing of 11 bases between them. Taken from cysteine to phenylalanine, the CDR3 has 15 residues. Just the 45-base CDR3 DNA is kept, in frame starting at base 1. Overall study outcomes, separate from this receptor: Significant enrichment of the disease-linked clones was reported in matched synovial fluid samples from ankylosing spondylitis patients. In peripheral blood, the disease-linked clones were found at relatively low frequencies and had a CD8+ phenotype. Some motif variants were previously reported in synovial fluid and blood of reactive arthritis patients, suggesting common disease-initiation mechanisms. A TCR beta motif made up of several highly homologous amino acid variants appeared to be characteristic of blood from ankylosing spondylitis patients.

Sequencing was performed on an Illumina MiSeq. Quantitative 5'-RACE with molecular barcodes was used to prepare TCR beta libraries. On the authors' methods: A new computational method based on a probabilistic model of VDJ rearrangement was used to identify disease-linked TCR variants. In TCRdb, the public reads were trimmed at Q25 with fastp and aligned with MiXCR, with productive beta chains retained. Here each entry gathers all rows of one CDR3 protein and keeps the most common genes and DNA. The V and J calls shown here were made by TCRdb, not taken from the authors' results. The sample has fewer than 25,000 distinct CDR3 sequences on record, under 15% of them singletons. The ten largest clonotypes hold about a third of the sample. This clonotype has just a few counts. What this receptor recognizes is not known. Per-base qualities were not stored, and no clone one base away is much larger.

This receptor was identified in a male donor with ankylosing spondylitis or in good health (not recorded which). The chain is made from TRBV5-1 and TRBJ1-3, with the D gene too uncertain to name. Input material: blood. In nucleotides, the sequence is TGCGCCAGCAGCCGCGACGGGAACTCTGGAAACACCATATATTTT. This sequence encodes CASSRDGNSGNTIYF.